This T cell receptor beta chain was recorded in a study of CD8+ T cells in alopecia areata listed by TCRdb under 2018. Notes on the research overall: The treated patients took part in an open-label pilot trial in which moderate-to-severe alopecia areata was treated with oral tofacitinib at 5 to 10 mg twice daily. Patients received tofacitinib for 6 to 18 months and were then followed off drug for 6 months to check for delayed response and recurrence. Amplification of TCRbeta CDR3 regions was done by immunoSEQ multiplex PCR using 35 Vbeta forward primers and 13 Jbeta reverse primers. The study used high-throughput TCRbeta sequencing to examine T cell clonal expansion in alopecia areata, in both the C3H/HeJ mouse model and human patients. Biopsies were taken from tofacitinib-treated patients at baseline and at 4 and 24 weeks of treatment, and a later scalp biopsy was taken in several of the tofacitinib-treated patients. On the human side, TCRbeta sequencing was run on scalp tissue and on sorted CD4+ and CD8+ peripheral blood T cells from healthy controls and from alopecia areata patients with either patchy or totalis/universalis disease. RNA came from the PAXgene miRNA kit for fixed scalp, the miRNeasy kit for PBMCs, and the RNeasy kit for mouse skin. Scalp clonality was compared among normal scalp (n=4), patchy alopecia areata scalp (n=8), and alopecia totalis/universalis scalp (n=8).

Study-wide findings and limitations: Higher clonality and more expanded CD8+ clones were observed in lesional scalp than in normal scalp, particularly in alopecia totalis/universalis, a finding suggestive of antigenic drive. Shared TCR sequences between patients were less evident than in mice, which may be partly attributable to HLA diversity in the patient population. Unlike mouse skin, which is dominated by gammadelta T cells, normal human skin has resident alphabeta T cells that are also sequenced, and this complicates analysis of the scalp TCR repertoire.

The time point label here, explained by the study, means: baseline before oral tofacitinib. Lesional scalp punch biopsies and peripheral blood were collected from alopecia areata patients. PBMCs were separated by density centrifugation and stained for CD3, CD4 and CD8, after which CD4+ and CD8+ T cells were sorted on a FACSAria. To note about this clone: Its antigen remains undetermined. Nothing much larger sits one base from this clone, and base qualities are not available.

Library preparation used the immunoSEQ multiplex PCR assay. To provide template for TCR sequencing, every sample had RNA extracted and reverse transcribed into cDNA. First-strand cDNA was synthesized using SuperScript III with a 2:1 mix of oligo-dT and random hexamers. A synthetic immune receptor repertoire was used to gauge amplification bias, and whatever bias remained was removed computationally. The study's own analysis went as follows. Raw reads were preprocessed for error removal, and CDR3 was defined according to IMGT conventions as running from the conserved cysteine to phenylalanine. To get clonality, Shannon entropy was normalized by log2 of the number of productive unique TCRs and the result was subtracted from 1. CD4 or CD8 identity of scalp clones was inferred by cross-referencing scalp TCRbeta sequences with sorted blood CD4 and CD8 repertoires. Not all clones reach the TCRdb copy of this immuneACCESS table, which keeps in-frame sequences only. Checked studies attribute under half of the gap to unresolved V genes and leave the rest unexplained. V, J and clone size are taken as reported in that table, and D and trimming were inferred from the DNA itself. The sample records some 170,000 clones, about 63% of which are singletons. Roughly 14% of the sample goes to the ten largest clones.

Taken from cysteine to phenylalanine, the CDR3 has 12 residues. CDR3 DNA is the only sequence kept; it has 36 bases, read in frame from the first base. Trimming at the junction amounts to 4 bases on V and 4 bases on J, and the germline ends lie 8 bases apart. Sequences GTSNPN (CDR1) and SVGIG (CDR2) are obtained from the germline V gene (reference sequence). The chain links TRBV30 with TRBJ2-1, with the D gene too uncertain to name. The material was CD4+ T cells sorted from blood, obtained at week 0. The receptor was isolated from a human donor with alopecia areata. The CDR3 region has the sequence CAWTSFYNEQFF. The DNA sequence follows: TGTGCCTGGACTAGTTTTTACAATGAGCAGTTCTTC. Here the CDR3 is joined to the reference TRBV30 and TRBJ2-1 genes, and the full variable domain is: SQTIHQWPATLVQPVGSPLSLECTVEGTSNPNLYWYRQAAGRGLQLLFYSVGIGQISSEVPQNLSASRPQDRQFILSSKKLLLSDSGFYLCAWTSFYNEQFFGPGTRLTVL.